This TCR beta chain was recovered during a study of T cells after posttransplantation cyclophosphamide. Study-wide results and limits: Later blood repertoires were often dominated by clones from the donor CD8+ memory compartment. After PTCy, TRB diversity resembled that of CNI/methotrexate controls. Tissue-infiltrating T cells from skin or gut overlapped little with blood T cells.

The junction had 14 bases not matched to a gene; V was cut back by 8 bases and J by 5 bases. The CDR3 length is 16 residues. From germline, CDR1 is SQVTM and CDR2 ANQGSEA. This related bone marrow graft donor gave peripheral blood on the day of marrow donation. This clone was detected ten times or more. Its antigen is unknown. Clones were read by immunoSEQ multiplex PCR, and TCRdb kept only the in-frame ones, dropping some. Singletons are absent from the sample, which has tens of thousands of clones. Sequenced sample: PBMCs. The chain couples TRBV29-1 to TRBJ2-3; 12 nucleotides match TRBD2. This clonotype was obtained from a man in his forties or fifties in good health, CMV-negative, and a related stem cell transplant donor. The CDR3 DNA reads TGCAGCCTTAGGGGGAGACTAGCGGGAGTGGGAGATACGCAGTATTTT. This gives the protein CSLRGRLAGVGDTQYF.